The present entry profiles one T cell receptor beta chain with its context. Its matching antigen is unknown. Germline-derived CDR1 and CDR2 are SGHRS and YFSETQ. With 2 bases removed from V and 8 bases from J, the gap between germline ends came to 16 bases. The CDR3 covers 15 residues. Clones were sequenced by immunoSEQ multiplex PCR, and TCRdb holds only the in-frame ones, with some missing. The data contain about 130,000 clones, roughly nine tenths of them singletons. This entry comes from a study of cytomegalovirus exposure and HLA in healthy donors. Among the 110 or so subjects of the validation cohort, separate from the approximately 660-subject first cohort, were the donors. Whole-study results and caveats: In a later analysis, first-cohort TCR clusters were found to tend to co-occur in the 95 to 150 validation repertoires. Cytomegalovirus-associated status was assigned to approximately 160 TCR beta chains. For most TCR sequences rarity was the rule, although some public TCRs occurred in many donors.

Sequencing was done on a sample of PBMCs. The receptor comes from a woman aged 18-29 years in good health and CMV-seronegative. The rearrangement joins TRBV5-1 to TRBJ1-4; no reliable D call. The CDR3 coding sequence is TGCGCCAGCAGCTTAGCGTCCCTCCGGTACGAAAAACTGTTTTTT. Protein product: CASSLASLRYEKLFF. The full variable domain, rest sourced from reference TRBV5-1 and TRBJ1-4, is KAGVTQTPRYLIKTRGQQVTLSCSPISGHRSVSWYQQTPGQGLQFLFEYFSETQRNKGNFPGRFSGRQFSNSRSEMNVSTLELGDSALYLCASSLASLRYEKLFFGSGTQLSVL.